This entry lists 2 T cell receptor beta chains sequenced from one sample in a study of T cell responses to AZD1222 COVID-19 vaccine. TCRdb's table, derived via immunoSEQ multiplex PCR, lists solely in-frame clones and lacks some. In the table there are fewer than 300,000 clones, over 85% of which are singletons. The source was peripheral blood, collected on day 0 of AZD1222 vaccination. The origin of the receptors is an adult in good health.

This clone came up once. The chain recombines TRBV19 with TRBJ1-5, with TRBD1 identical over 8 bases. The CDR3 runs 16 residues. CDR1 is LNHDA and CDR2 is SQIVND in the germline V gene (reference sequence). Trimming took 1 base from V and 5 from J; bases not matched to a gene: 7. DNA for the CDR3: TGTGCCAGTAGTATAGGGCGGCAGGGGGCCGATCAGCCCCAGCATTTT. Protein product: CASSIGRQGADQPQHF.

This chain links TRBV6-1 with TRBJ2-7; 8 bases fit TRBD1. V trimming: 3 bases; J trimming: 2 bases; junction bases outside the gene matches: 12. Germline CDR1 MNHNS, CDR2 SASEGT. The CDR3 has 17 residues. The CDR3 nucleotides read TGTGCCAGCAGTGATCGCCGGTTGGGGACAGGTACCTACGAGCAGTACTTC. As protein: CASSDRRLGTGTYEQYF.